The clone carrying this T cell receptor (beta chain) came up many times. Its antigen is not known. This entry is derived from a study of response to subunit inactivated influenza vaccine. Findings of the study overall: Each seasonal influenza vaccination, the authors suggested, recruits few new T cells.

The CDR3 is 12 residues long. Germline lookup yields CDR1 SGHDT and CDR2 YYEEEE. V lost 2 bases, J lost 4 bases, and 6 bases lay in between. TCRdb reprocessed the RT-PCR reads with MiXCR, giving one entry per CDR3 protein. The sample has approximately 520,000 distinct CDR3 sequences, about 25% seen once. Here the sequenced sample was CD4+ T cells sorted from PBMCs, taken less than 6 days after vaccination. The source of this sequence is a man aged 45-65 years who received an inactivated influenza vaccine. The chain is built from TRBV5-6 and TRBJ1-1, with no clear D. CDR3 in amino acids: CASSFRGTEAFF. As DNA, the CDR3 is TGTGCCAGCAGCTTCCGAGGCACTGAAGCTTTCTTT.